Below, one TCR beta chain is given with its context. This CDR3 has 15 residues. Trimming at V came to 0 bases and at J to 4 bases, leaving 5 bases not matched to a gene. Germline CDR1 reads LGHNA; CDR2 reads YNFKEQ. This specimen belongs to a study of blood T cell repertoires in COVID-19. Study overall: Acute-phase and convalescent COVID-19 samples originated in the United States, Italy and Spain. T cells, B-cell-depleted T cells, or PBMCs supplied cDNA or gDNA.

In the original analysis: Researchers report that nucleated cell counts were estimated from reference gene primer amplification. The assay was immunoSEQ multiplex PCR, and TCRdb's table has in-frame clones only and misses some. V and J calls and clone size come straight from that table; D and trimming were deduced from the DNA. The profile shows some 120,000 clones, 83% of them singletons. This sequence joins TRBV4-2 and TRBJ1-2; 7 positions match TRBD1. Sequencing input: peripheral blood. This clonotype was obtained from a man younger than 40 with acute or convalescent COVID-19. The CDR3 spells CASSQETGFGYGYTF. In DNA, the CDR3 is TGTGCCAGCAGCCAAGAGACAGGGTTTGGCTATGGCTACACCTTC.